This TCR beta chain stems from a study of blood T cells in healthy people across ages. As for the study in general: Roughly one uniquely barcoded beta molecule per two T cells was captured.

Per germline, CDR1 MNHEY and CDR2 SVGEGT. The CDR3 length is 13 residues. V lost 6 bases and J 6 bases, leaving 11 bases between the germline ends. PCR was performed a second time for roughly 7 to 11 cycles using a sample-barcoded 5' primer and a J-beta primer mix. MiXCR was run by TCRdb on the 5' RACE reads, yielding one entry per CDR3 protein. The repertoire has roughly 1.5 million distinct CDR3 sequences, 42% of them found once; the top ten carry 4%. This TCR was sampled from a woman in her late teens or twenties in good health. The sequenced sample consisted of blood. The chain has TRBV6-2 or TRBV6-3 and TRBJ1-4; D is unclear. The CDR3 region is CASRNHDYEKLFF. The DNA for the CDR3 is TGTGCCAGCAGAAACCACGATTATGAAAAACTGTTTTTT.